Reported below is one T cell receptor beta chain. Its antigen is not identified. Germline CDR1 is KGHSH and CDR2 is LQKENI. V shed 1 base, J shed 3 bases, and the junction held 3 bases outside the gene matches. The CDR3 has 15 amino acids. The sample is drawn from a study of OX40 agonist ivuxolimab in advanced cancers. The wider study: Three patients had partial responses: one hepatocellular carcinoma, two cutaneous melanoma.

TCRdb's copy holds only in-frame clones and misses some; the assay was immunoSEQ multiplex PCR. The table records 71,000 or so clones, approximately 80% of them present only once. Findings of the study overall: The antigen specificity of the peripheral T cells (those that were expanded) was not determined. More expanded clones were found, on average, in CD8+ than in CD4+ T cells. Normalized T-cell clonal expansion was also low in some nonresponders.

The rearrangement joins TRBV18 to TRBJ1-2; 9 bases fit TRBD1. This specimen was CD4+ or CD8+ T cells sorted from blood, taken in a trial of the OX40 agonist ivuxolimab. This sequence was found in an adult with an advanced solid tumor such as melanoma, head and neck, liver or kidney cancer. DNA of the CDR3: TGTGCCAGCTCACCACAGGACAGGGGAGACTATGGCTACACCTTC. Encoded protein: CASSPQDRGDYGYTF.